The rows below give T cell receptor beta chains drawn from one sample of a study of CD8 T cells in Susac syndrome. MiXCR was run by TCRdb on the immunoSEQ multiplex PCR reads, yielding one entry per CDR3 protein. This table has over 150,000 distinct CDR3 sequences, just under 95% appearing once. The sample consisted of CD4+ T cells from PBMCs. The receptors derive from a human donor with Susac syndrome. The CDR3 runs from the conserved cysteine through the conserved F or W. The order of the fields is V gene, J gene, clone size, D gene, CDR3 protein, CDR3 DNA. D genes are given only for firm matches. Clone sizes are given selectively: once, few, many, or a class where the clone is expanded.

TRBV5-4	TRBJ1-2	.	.	CASSFFSGDYGYTF	TGTGCCAGCAGCTTCTTTTCAGGGGACTATGGCTACACCTTC
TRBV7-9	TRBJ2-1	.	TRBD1	CASSPGDRGLKFF	TGTGCCAGCAGCCCTGGGGACAGGGGCTTGAAGTTCTTC
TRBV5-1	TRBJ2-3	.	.	CASSRVSSTDTQYF	TGCGCCTCTTCCCGGGTGTCTAGCACAGATACGCAGTATTTT
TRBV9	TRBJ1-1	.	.	CASSADIRGNTEAFF	TGTGCCAGCAGCGCAGATATTCGGGGGAACACTGAAGCTTTCTTT
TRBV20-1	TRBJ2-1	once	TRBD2	CSARAPLAGHDNEQFF	TGCAGTGCTAGAGCCCCCCTAGCGGGGCACGACAATGAGCAGTTCTTC
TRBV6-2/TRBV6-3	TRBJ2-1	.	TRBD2	CASRPSGTPDNEQFF	TGTGCCAGCAGGCCTAGCGGGACACCAGACAATGAGCAGTTCTTC
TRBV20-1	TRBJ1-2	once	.	CSASTENYGYTF	TGCAGTGCTAGTACGGAAAACTATGGCTACACCTTC
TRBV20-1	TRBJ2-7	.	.	CSATLLFEQYF	TGCAGCGCTACCTTACTTTTCGAGCAGTACTTC
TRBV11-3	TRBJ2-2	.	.	CASSPSRAQNTGELFF	TGTGCCAGCAGCCCAAGCCGGGCCCAGAACACCGGGGAGCTGTTTTTT
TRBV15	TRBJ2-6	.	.	CATSRDPPGTSSGANVLTF	TGTGCCACCAGCAGAGATCCGCCAGGGACCAGCTCTGGGGCCAACGTCCTGACTTTC
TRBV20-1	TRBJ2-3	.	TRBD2	CSAREAGDTQYF	TGCAGTGCCCGGGAGGCAGGAGATACGCAGTATTTT
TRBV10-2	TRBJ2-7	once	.	CASTPPNGEQYF	TGCGCCAGCACTCCCCCGAACGGCGAGCAGTACTTC
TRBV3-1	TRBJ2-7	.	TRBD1	CASSQGPDLVTGSKDF	TGTGCCAGCAGCCAAGGTCCCGATTTAGTGACAGGGTCGAAGGACTTC
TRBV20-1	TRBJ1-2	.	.	CSATDDTHYGYTF	TGCAGTGCCACCGACGACACACACTATGGCTACACCTTC
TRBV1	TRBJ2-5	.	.	CTSSSRTSGDRETQYF	TGCACCAGCAGCAGCCGGACTAGCGGGGATAGAGAGACCCAGTACTTC
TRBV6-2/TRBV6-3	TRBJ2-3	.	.	CASSPRRGLTDTQYF	TGTGCCAGCAGTCCTAGAAGGGGACTCACAGATACGCAGTATTTT
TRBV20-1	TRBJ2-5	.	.	CSARQYRVGETQYF	TGCAGTGCTCGGCAATACAGAGTCGGGGAGACCCAGTACTTC
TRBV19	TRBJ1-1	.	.	CASRRGREAFF	TGTGCCAGTAGGCGGGGGCGGGAAGCTTTCTTT
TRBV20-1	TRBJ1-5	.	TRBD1	CSARLGQGINQPQHF	TGCAGTGCTAGATTGGGACAGGGCATAAATCAGCCCCAGCATTTT
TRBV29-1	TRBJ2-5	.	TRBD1	CSVEWAGGVAPETQYF	TGCAGCGTTGAATGGGCAGGGGGTGTTGCGCCAGAGACCCAGTACTTC
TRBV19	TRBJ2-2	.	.	CASRVGTWNTGELFF	TGTGCCAGTAGAGTCGGGACATGGAACACCGGGGAGCTGTTTTTT
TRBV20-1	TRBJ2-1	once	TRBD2	CSARDGTIHEQFF	TGCAGTGCTAGAGATGGGACTATCCATGAGCAGTTCTTC
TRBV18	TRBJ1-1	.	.	CASSNSDRREAFF	TGTGCCAGCTCAAACTCAGACCGGCGAGAGGCTTTCTTT
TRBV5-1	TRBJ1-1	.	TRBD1	CASSHTGGAVTEAFF	TGCGCCAGCAGCCACACAGGGGGCGCGGTCACTGAAGCTTTCTTT
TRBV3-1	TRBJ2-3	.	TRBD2	CASSLLAGVPDTQYF	TGTGCCAGCAGCTTACTAGCGGGAGTGCCAGATACGCAGTATTTT
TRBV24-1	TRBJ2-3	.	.	CATSDSTGGHPDTQYF	TGTGCCACCAGTGACTCTACGGGGGGCCACCCAGATACGCAGTATTTT
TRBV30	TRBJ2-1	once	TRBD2	CAWSVGTSADNEQFF	TGTGCCTGGAGTGTAGGGACTAGCGCTGACAATGAGCAGTTCTTC
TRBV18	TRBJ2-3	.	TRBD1	CASSPFPGQGASDTQYF	TGTGCCAGCTCACCATTTCCCGGACAGGGGGCATCAGATACGCAGTATTTT
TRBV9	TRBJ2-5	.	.	CASSQEFGEQETQYF	TGTGCCAGCAGCCAGGAATTCGGGGAGCAAGAGACCCAGTACTTC
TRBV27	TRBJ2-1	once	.	CASSPYNGPNNEQFF	TGTGCCAGCAGTCCGTACAATGGACCAAACAATGAGCAGTTCTTC
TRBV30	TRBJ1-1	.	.	CAWSVTGTNTEAFF	TGTGCCTGGAGTGTTACAGGAACGAACACTGAAGCTTTCTTT
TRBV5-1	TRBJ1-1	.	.	CASSPAQGSTEAFF	TGCGCCAGCAGCCCTGCCCAGGGGAGCACTGAAGCTTTCTTT
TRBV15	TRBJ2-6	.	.	CATSRDNSGANVLTF	TGTGCCACCAGCAGAGATAATTCCGGGGCCAACGTCCTGACTTTC
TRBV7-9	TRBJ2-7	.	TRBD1	CASSLAGSQGAYEQYF	TGTGCCAGCAGCTTAGCAGGGAGTCAGGGGGCCTACGAGCAGTACTTC
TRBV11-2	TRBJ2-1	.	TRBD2	CASSLVGGAINEQFF	TGTGCCAGCAGCTTAGTCGGGGGGGCGATCAATGAGCAGTTCTTC
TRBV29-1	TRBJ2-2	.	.	CSARTVRAGELFF	TGCAGCGCACGGACTGTGCGGGCCGGGGAGCTGTTTTTT
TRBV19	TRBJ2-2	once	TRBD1	CASSPLDRRDGELFF	TGTGCCAGTAGTCCCCTGGACAGGCGTGACGGGGAGCTGTTTTTT
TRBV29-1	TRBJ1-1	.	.	CSVEVGAGTEAFF	TGCAGCGTTGAGGTAGGGGCAGGGACTGAAGCTTTCTTT
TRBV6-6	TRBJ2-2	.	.	CASSWQGKSTGELFF	TGTGCCAGCAGTTGGCAGGGGAAGTCCACCGGGGAGCTGTTTTTT
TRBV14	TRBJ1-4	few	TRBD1	CASSQEVGQGLFF	TGTGCCAGCAGCCAAGAGGTCGGACAGGGACTGTTTTTT